This T cell receptor (beta chain) was sequenced during a study of blood T cell repertoires in COVID-19. Study-wide background: Sites across the United States, Italy and Spain contributed samples from acute and convalescent COVID-19.

Sequencing was performed with immunoSEQ multiplex PCR; in TCRdb, only in-frame clones are kept and a portion is missing. The table has 200,000 to 250,000 clones, approximately 83% seen once. While infection was still active, Seattle patients were enrolled and then followed longitudinally. The V end lost 3 bases, the J end lost 9 bases, and 17 bases lay between the germline ends. CDR1 is LNHDA and CDR2 is SQIVND in the germline V gene (reference sequence). This CDR3 has 14 residues. Material for sequencing was peripheral blood. The chain joins TRBV19 to TRBJ2-5; D perhaps matches TRBD1 (6 bases). This clonotype was sampled from a young woman with COVID-19, enrolled during active disease. Here the CDR3 DNA reads TGTGCCAGTAGTATCTCCCGGGACAAGAGGCCCCAGTACTTC. Protein sequence: CASSISRDKRPQYF.